This is a list of T cell receptor beta chains from one sample in a study of Ad26.COV2.S vaccination and SARS-CoV-2 variants. Clones were sequenced by immunoSEQ multiplex PCR, and TCRdb holds only the in-frame ones, with some missing. The sample yields some 640,000 clones, around 90% seen once. The sequencing used peripheral blood, collected in a trial of Ad26.COV2.S vaccine versus placebo. Source of these receptors: a person aged 18-60 years who received the Ad26.COV2.S COVID-19 vaccine or a placebo. Both conserved end residues are trimmed from each CDR3. D genes are given only for firm matches.

>NA|TRBJ2-1|14|TRBV7-8
ASSLAAQRHYNEQF
>NA|TRBJ2-2|15|TRBV13
ASSLGRAGAYTGELF
>NA|TRBJ2-1|11|TRBV6-5
ASSYQGVREQF
>TRBD1|TRBJ1-2|12|TRBV5-1
ASSQDRGIYGYT
>NA|TRBJ2-7|12|TRBV19
ASTKGPGFYEQY
>TRBD1|TRBJ2-7|12|TRBV19
ASSIGQGRGEQY
>NA|TRBJ1-3|11|TRBV13
ASSFARGNTIY
>NA|TRBJ1-6|13|TRBV7-9
ASSLGRRGQSPLH
>NA|TRBJ1-1|10|TRBV7-6
ASSLVGGEAF
>NA|TRBJ1-2|11|TRBV7-2
ASSLVSNRVYT
>NA|TRBJ2-7|11|TRBV19
ASSTRAGGEQY
>NA|TRBJ2-2|12|TRBV5-1
ASSLSGNTGELF
>NA|TRBJ2-7|11|TRBV27
ASSPHTAYEQY
>NA|TRBJ2-7|10|TRBV12-5
ASGLSLGEQY
>NA|TRBJ2-7|10|TRBV2
ASRDNSYEQY
>TRBD1|TRBJ2-7|13|TRBV5-1
ASSFRDRVLDEQY